This T cell receptor (beta chain) was captured by sequencing in a study of beta chain features in type 1 diabetes. Findings and caveats of the study: For cells with high TCR expression, cDNA sequencing could yield over-representation. These data did not resolve whether HLA type affects TCRB rearrangement.

Expressed TCRB transcripts were sequenced because the entire RNA isolate underwent reverse transcription. The assay was immunoSEQ multiplex PCR, and TCRdb's table has in-frame clones only and misses some. The sample lists 430,000 or so clones, around 10% occurring once. This clone was picked up a small number of times. Its antigen is unidentified. Stem cell-like memory, regulatory, central memory and naive CD4+ cells were sorted via CD45RO/CCR7/CD25/CD127/CD95/CD27. The TCR sequence derives from a woman aged 18-29 years in good health. The specimen sequenced was naive CD4+ T cells from blood.

The CDR3, as DNA: TGCAGTGCTCCCTCCACGGGCGAGCAGTTCTTC. This translates into CSAPSTGEQFF. The rearrangement joins TRBV20-1 to TRBJ2-1; D ambiguous. Germline V gene lookup returns CDR1 DFQATT and CDR2 SNEGSKA (reference sequence). The CDR3 spans 11 residues. Trimming removed 5 bases from V and 10 bases from J, with 12 bases in between.